Shown below are 29 T cell receptor beta chains from a single sample sequenced in a study of regulatory T cells in long-lasting Graves disease. Documented time point: newly diagnosed GD, antithyroid drugs for less than 3 months. Scientists built the TCR library using RNA that was extracted from PBMCs. Combining iRepertoire HTBI primers with Arm-PCR of CDR3 regions, the authors built TCR beta libraries. TCRdb re-derived calls from the multiplex PCR reads in MiXCR, one entry per CDR3 protein. Here the sample spans about 320,000 distinct CDR3 sequences, 18% being singletons. Sequences were derived from peripheral blood mononuclear cells (PBMCs), sampled at new diagnosis, from a patient treated with antithyroid drugs. Receptor source: a female donor with Graves disease.

This clonotype showed up many times. The gene calls are TRBV12-3 or TRBV12-4 and TRBJ1-1, with unresolved D. The CDR3 is 13 amino acids. The V and J ends lost 6 bases and 1 base respectively, with 9 bases between them. As DNA, the CDR3 is TGTGCCAGCAGAATAGGCGGGAACACTGAAGCTTTCTTT. It yields the protein CASRIGGNTEAFF.

The chain recombines TRBV6-1 with TRBJ2-2, with 10 bases aligning to TRBD1. The CDR3 is 15 amino acids. The V segment lost 5 bases and the J segment 6 bases; nucleotides outside the gene matches: 6. Germline V gene sequence: CDR1 MNHNS, CDR2 SASEGT. The CDR3 loop is CASSRQGASAGELFF. CDR3 bases: TGTGCCAGCAGTCGACAGGGGGCGAGCGCCGGGGAGCTGTTTTTT.

In its sample, this clonotype was seen many times. The V call is TRBV9, the J call TRBJ2-1; D is ambiguous. CDR3 size: 14 residues. CDR1 is SGDLS, CDR2 YYNGEE, per germline. Between the trimmed V and J ends, which lost 5 bases and 10 bases, there was a span of 19 bases. The CDR3 loop is CASSHYYEFNEQFF. CDR3 bases: TGTGCCAGCAGTCACTACTATGAGTTTAACGAGCAGTTCTTC.

This clonotype was detected many times. The chain carries TRBV4-1 and TRBJ1-2, with TRBD1 matching 8 bases. Trimming cost V 0 bases and J 8 bases; bases outside gene matches: 5. The CDR3 has 14 amino acids. Germline V gene data show CDR1 as MGHRA and CDR2 as YSYEKL. The CDR3 bases are TGCGCCAGCAGCCAAGATAGGACAGGGAAGGGCTACACCTTC. Its translation is CASSQDRTGKGYTF.

The chain employs TRBV7-3 and TRBJ2-5, with a weak D call TRBD2 (6 bases). The CDR3 spans 17 residues. The germline CDR1 and CDR2 sequences are SGHTA and FQGTGA. With 5 bases removed from V and 1 base from J, the gap between germline ends came to 20 bases. CDR3 sequence (DNA): TGTGCCAGCAGCCCGACGGGAGTTTCTGGATCCCAAGAGACCCAGTACTTC. As protein: CASSPTGVSGSQETQYF.

The sample holds many counts of this clonotype. This may stem from a read error, because a much larger clone lies one nucleotide away. CDR3 in DNA: TGTGCCAGCAGCTTAGAGCAAGAGACCCAGTACTTC. This encodes CASSLEQETQYF. The gene calls are TRBV7-8 and TRBJ2-5, with unresolved D. Per germline, CDR1 SGHVS and CDR2 FQNEAQ. The CDR3 totals 12 residues. Trimming stripped 1 base from V and 2 bases from J, with 2 bases between.

This clonotype was recorded at least ten times. This chain links TRBV20-1 with TRBJ2-3, with 8 bases identical to TRBD2. In germline, CDR1 is DFQATT, CDR2 SNEGSKA (reference sequence). The CDR3 contains 16 residues. V shed 6 bases and J 4 bases; nucleotides not matched to a gene: 15. Here the CDR3 reads CSAKLSPGLVPDTQYF. CDR3 sequence (DNA): TGCAGTGCAAAACTCTCACCGGGACTAGTGCCAGATACGCAGTATTTT.

The chain is built from TRBV5-1 and TRBJ2-1; 11 bases match TRBD2. The CDR3 runs to 16 residues. From germline, CDR1 is SGHRS and CDR2 YFSETQ. The V gene end was trimmed by 0 bases and the J gene end by 6 bases; junction bases not matched to a gene: 5. The CDR3 DNA follows: TGCGCCAGCAGCTTGGCCCTAGCGGGAGGTTCCAATGAGCAGTTCTTC. It yields the protein CASSLALAGGSNEQFF.

This clonotype was seen repeatedly, ten times or more. The chain joins TRBV20-1 to TRBJ1-5; D may be TRBD1 (5 bases). This CDR3 region has 16 residues. Germline loops: CDR1 DFQATT, CDR2 SNEGSKA (reference sequence). V was cut by 5 bases and J by 5 bases, with 22 bases left in between. The CDR3 spells CSAFRPMQGGDQPQHF. The CDR3 bases are TGCAGTGCTTTCCGCCCAATGCAGGGTGGAGATCAGCCCCAGCATTTT.

This chain joins TRBV3-1 and TRBJ2-4, with D maybe TRBD1 (6 bases). CDR3 length: 18 residues. Per the germline V gene, CDR1 is LGHDT and CDR2 is YNNKEL (reference sequence). V was pared by 2 bases and J by 0 bases, with 17 bases between. CDR3 in DNA: TGTGCCAGCAGCCAATTCCGGGCAGGGACACTAGCCAAAAACATTCAGTACTTC. Its protein product is CASSQFRAGTLAKNIQYF.

The rearrangement joins TRBV27 to TRBJ2-2, with 11 bases fitting TRBD2. Germline V gene sequence: CDR1 MNHEY, CDR2 SMNVEV (reference sequence). V gave up 9 bases and J gave up 7 bases; unmatched junction bases: 7. The CDR3 loop spans 14 amino acids. CDR3 bases: TGTGCCAGTACTAGCGGGAGTTTGATCGGGGAGCTGTTTTTT. It encodes CASTSGSLIGELFF.

This clonotype came up many times. The chain employs TRBV3-1 and TRBJ2-2; D is unresolved. The CDR3 is 12 amino acids. Trimming shortened V by 3 bases and J by 7 bases, and 6 bases separated the two germline ends. Looked up from germline, CDR1 is LGHDT and CDR2 is YNNKEL (reference sequence). The CDR3: CASSHIHGELFF. The CDR3, as DNA: TGTGCCAGCAGCCACATTCACGGGGAGCTGTTTTTT.

This clonotype has at least ten counts. The chain is built from TRBV2 and TRBJ2-4; D is perhaps TRBD2 (7 bases). The germline gives CDR1 SNHLY, CDR2 FYNNEI. V gave up 6 bases and J gave up 5 bases, with 17 bases separating them. The CDR3 runs to 15 residues. CDR3 nucleotide sequence: TGTGCCAGCAGGTGGGACCGAGGGGGGGAAAACATTCAGTACTTC. This sequence encodes CASRWDRGGENIQYF.

The CDR3 reads CASSLDFSGGYTF. The CDR3 DNA reads TGTGCCAGCAGCTTAGATTTCAGCGGTGGCTACACCTTC. This sequence joins TRBV7-9 and TRBJ1-2; D gene unclear. The CDR3 runs 13 residues. Deletions cut 1 base from V and 7 bases from J, with 10 bases between. CDR1 is SEHNR and CDR2 is FQNEAQ in the germline V gene (reference sequence).

This clonotype has just a few counts. The genes are TRBV6-1 and TRBJ2-7; 9 nucleotides match TRBD1. From germline, CDR1 is MNHNS and CDR2 SASEGT. Germline trimming cut 6 bases from V and 4 bases from J; bases unmatched to any gene: 7. The CDR3 is 14 amino acids. The CDR3 sequence is CASRKDRGRYEQYF. The CDR3 DNA reads as TGTGCCAGCAGGAAGGACAGGGGCAGGTACGAGCAGTACTTC.

A note on this clonotype: A clone one base away is much larger, so this may be a read error. The chain links TRBV20-1 to TRBJ2-5; weak D call: TRBD1 (6 bases). Trimming cost V 3 bases and J 7 bases, with 21 bases left between them. This CDR3 is built from 15 residues. Looked up from germline, CDR1 is DFQATT and CDR2 is SNEGSKA (reference sequence). The CDR3 loop reads CSARPPERTEATQYF. The DNA of the CDR3 is TGCAGTGCTAGGCCCCCGGAGCGGACAGAAGCGACCCAGTACTTC.

As to this clonotype: A far larger clone is one base from this, pointing to a likely read error. CDR3 coding DNA: TGTGCCAGCAGCCCACCATCGTTGAGACTAGCGGGATATCGTGACACAGATACGCAGTATTTT. Its protein is CASSPPSLRLAGYRDTDTQYF. This chain uses TRBV7-9 with TRBJ2-3, with 11 positions matching TRBD2. There are 21 residues in the CDR3. Germline CDR1 is SEHNR and CDR2 is FQNEAQ (reference sequence). V dropped 5 bases and J dropped 2; count of bases not matched to a gene: 21.

This clonotype was observed many times. This chain connects TRBV12-3 or TRBV12-4 to TRBJ2-7, with D maybe TRBD1 (6 bases). The CDR3 is 15 amino acids. Trimming took off 7 bases at V and 2 bases at J, with 18 bases between the two ends. CDR3 sequence: CASTPGGYPTYEQYF. The CDR3 DNA is TGTGCCAGCACCCCTGGGGGCTACCCCACCTACGAGCAGTACTTC.

This clonotype was observed at least ten times. CDR3 DNA sequence: TGTGCATCCCGGGCTATGAACTCCTACGAGCAGTACTTC. It encodes CASRAMNSYEQYF. The chain carries TRBV28 and TRBJ2-7; no definite D call. Per germline, CDR1 MDHEN and CDR2 SYDVKM. This CDR3 comprises 13 residues.

This clonotype was counted at least ten times. J is TRBJ2-1 and V is TRBV29-1, with D unresolved. Per germline, CDR1 SQVTM and CDR2 ANQGSEA. The CDR3 is made up of 16 amino acids. With 3 bases removed from V and 0 bases from J, the gap between germline ends came to 15 bases. The CDR3 loop reads CSVDGIAVSSYNEQFF. Written as DNA, the CDR3 is TGCAGCGTTGATGGTATTGCGGTTAGCTCCTACAATGAGCAGTTCTTC.

CDR3 residues: CSAPHRTSGNEQFF. CDR3 nucleotides: TGCAGTGCTCCGCACCGGACTAGCGGGAATGAGCAGTTCTTC. V and J are TRBV20-1 and TRBJ2-1; 11 bases are shared with TRBD2. CDR1 DFQATT and CDR2 SNEGSKA come from the germline V gene (reference sequence). The V segment lost 5 bases and the J segment 7 bases; nucleotides outside the gene matches: 7. CDR3 length: 14 residues.

This clonotype was observed a few times. A read error is likely, as this CDR3 ends without the conserved phenylalanine or tryptophan. This chain uses TRBV29-1 with TRBJ1-1; the D is unclear. There are 12 residues in the CDR3. V was cut by 7 bases and J by 2 bases, with 11 bases left in between. In germline, CDR1 is SQVTM, CDR2 ANQGSEA. The CDR3 loop reads CSAEEGNTEAFL. CDR3 bases: TGCAGCGCTGAGGAGGGCAACACTGAAGCTTTCCTT.

This clonotype was seen repeatedly, ten times or more. The chain's CDR3 is CASSQYRGRSYEQYF. CDR3 sequence (DNA): TGTGCCAGCAGCCAGTACAGGGGACGATCCTACGAGCAGTACTTC. The J gene is TRBJ2-7, the V gene TRBV2, with 7 bases that match TRBD1. From germline, CDR1 is SNHLY and CDR2 FYNNEI. This CDR3 spans 15 amino acids. Trimming took 6 bases from V and 1 from J; bases not matched to a gene: 9.

This clonotype was counted ten times or more. CDR3 in DNA: TGCGCCAGCAGCCGCGACAGGGAGGAGTCACCCCTCCACTTT. This gives the protein CASSRDREESPLHF. This chain joins TRBV5-1 and TRBJ1-6, with TRBD1 identical over 7 bases. CDR3 length: 14 amino acids. With V trimmed by 4 bases and J by 10 bases, 8 bases remained unmatched. The germline V gene has CDR1 SGHRS and CDR2 YFSETQ.

This clonotype has at least ten counts. V gene TRBV12-3 or TRBV12-4 combines with J gene TRBJ1-6; TRBD1 aligns across 7 bases. V shed 4 bases, J shed 5 bases, and the junction held 2 bases outside the gene matches. This CDR3 is built from 14 residues. The CDR3, as DNA: TGTGCCAGCAGTTCCGGGACAGATAATTCACCCCTCCACTTT. It specifies CASSSGTDNSPLHF.

This clonotype was seen repeatedly, ten times or more. The rearrangement uses TRBV11-1 and TRBJ2-2; maybe TRBD2 (5 bases). The V and J ends lost 5 bases and 7 bases respectively, with 20 bases between them. Per the germline V gene, CDR1 is SGHAT and CDR2 is FQDESV (reference sequence). The CDR3 length is 16 residues. The CDR3 coding sequence is TGTGCCAGCAGCCTAGGCAGGAAGTCCCGGGGCGGGGAGCTGTTTTTT. The encoded protein is CASSLGRKSRGGELFF. The whole variable domain, remainder taken from reference TRBV11-1 and TRBJ2-2, is EAEVAQSPRYKITEKSQAVAFWCDPISGHATLYWYRQILGQGPELLVQFQDESVVDDSQLPKDRFSAERLKGVDSTLKIQPAELGDSAMYLCASSLGRKSRGGELFFGEGSRLTVL.

The rearrangement joins TRBV6-8 to TRBJ2-2, with D maybe TRBD1 (6 bases). With 11 bases removed from V and 1 base from J, the gap between germline ends came to 14 bases. The CDR3 spans 14 residues. The germline V gene has CDR1 MNHGY and CDR2 SAAAGT. The CDR3 spells CALKRGRNTGELFF. DNA for the CDR3: TGTGCCCTCAAGAGGGGGAGGAACACCGGGGAGCTGTTTTTT.

This clonotype was recorded only once. The rearrangement links TRBV11-2 to TRBJ1-1; perhaps TRBD1 as D (5 bases). Germline-derived CDR1 and CDR2 are SGHAT and FQNNGV. V gave up 5 bases and J gave up 1 base, with 14 bases separating them. The CDR3 runs 15 residues. CDR3 DNA sequence: TGTGCCAGCAGCCCGGGATACAGGCAGAACACTGAAGCTTTCTTT. Amino acids: CASSPGYRQNTEAFF.

The chain recombines TRBV9 with TRBJ1-5; D possibly corresponds to TRBD1 (5 bases). Trimming pared 3 bases from V and 4 bases from J, leaving 11 bases between. The CDR3 consists of 14 residues. The germline V gene encodes CDR1 SGDLS and CDR2 YYNGEE. CDR3 nucleotides: TGTGCCAGCAGCGCAGGGATGATTAATCAGCCCCAGCATTTT. It encodes CASSAGMINQPQHF.